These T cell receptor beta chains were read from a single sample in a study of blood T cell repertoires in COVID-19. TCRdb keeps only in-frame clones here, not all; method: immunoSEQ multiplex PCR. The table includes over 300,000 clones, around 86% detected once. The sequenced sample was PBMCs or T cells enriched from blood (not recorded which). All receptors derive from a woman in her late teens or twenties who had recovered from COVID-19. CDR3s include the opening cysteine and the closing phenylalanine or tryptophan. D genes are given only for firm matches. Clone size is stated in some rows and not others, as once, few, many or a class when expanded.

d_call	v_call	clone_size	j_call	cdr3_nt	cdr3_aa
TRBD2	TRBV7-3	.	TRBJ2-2	TGTGCCAGCAGCTTCTCTAGCGGGGACACCGGGGAGCTGTTTTTT	CASSFSSGDTGELFF
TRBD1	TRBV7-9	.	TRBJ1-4	TGTGCCAGCAGCTTATGGACAGGGGATGAAAAACTGTTTTTT	CASSLWTGDEKLFF
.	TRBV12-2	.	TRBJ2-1	TGTGCAAGTCGCTCCCACCTTACTAGCGGTTCTAGCTCCTACAATGAGCAGTTCTTC	CASRSHLTSGSSSYNEQFF
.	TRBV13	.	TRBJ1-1	TGTGCCAGCAGCTTAATTAGTGAAGCTTTCTTT	CASSLISEAFF
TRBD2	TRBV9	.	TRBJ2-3	TGTGCCAGCAGCGTAGCGGCTAGCGGGGTAGCAGATACGCAGTATTTT	CASSVAASGVADTQYF
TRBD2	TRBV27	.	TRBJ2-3	TGTGCCAGCAGTCTACTCACTAGCGGGGCAGATACGCAGTATTTT	CASSLLTSGADTQYF
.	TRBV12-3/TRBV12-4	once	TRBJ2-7	TGTGCCAGCAGTTTTGCTAGCTCCTACGAGCAGTACTTC	CASSFASSYEQYF
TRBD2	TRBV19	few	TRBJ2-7	TGTGCCAGTAGTATGTCGAGCGGGAGGACCCAAACCTACGAGCAGTACTTC	CASSMSSGRTQTYEQYF
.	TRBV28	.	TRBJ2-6	TGTGCCAGCAGTTTGACAGCTTTCTCTGGGGCCAACGTCCTGACTTTC	CASSLTAFSGANVLTF
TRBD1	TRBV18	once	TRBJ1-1	TGTGCCAGCTCACCGCGACAGGGGATGGAGACTGAAGCTTTCTTT	CASSPRQGMETEAFF
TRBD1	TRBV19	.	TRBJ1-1	TGTGCCAGTAGTAACGGCCCGACAGGGGATGCCATGAACACTGAAGCTTTCTTT	CASSNGPTGDAMNTEAFF
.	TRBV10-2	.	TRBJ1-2	TGCGCCAGCAGTGAGCCCCTTCAGGGGCAGGGCTATGGCTACACCTTC	CASSEPLQGQGYGYTF
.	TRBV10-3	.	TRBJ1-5	TGTGCCATCAGCGTTACAGATCAGCCCCAGCATTTT	CAISVTDQPQHF
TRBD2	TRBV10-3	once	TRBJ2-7	TGTGCCATCGCCTGGACTAGCGGGACCGGCGAGCAGTACTTC	CAIAWTSGTGEQYF
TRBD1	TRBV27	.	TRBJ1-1	TGTGCCAGCAGTTCCATAGGGGGCGCGATGAACACTGAAGCTTTCTTT	CASSSIGGAMNTEAFF
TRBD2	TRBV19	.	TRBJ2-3	TGTGCCAGTAGTTCTAGCGGGGCTGGCACAGATACGCAGTATTTT	CASSSSGAGTDTQYF
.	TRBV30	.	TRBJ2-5	TGTGCCTGGGACAGGGAGGGGGGCGGAGAGACCCAGTACTTC	CAWDREGGGETQYF
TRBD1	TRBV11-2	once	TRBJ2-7	TGTGCCAGCATCTCTTTAGGACAGGTCTCCTACGAGCAGTACTTC	CASISLGQVSYEQYF
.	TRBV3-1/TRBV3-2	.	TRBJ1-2	TGTGCCAGCAGCCAAGAGGGTCAGGGGAATGGCTACACCTTC	CASSQEGQGNGYTF
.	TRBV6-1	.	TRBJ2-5	TGTGCCAGCAGTGATAGCATCAGGGTCCACCAAGAGACCCAGTACTTC	CASSDSIRVHQETQYF
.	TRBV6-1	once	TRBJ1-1	TGTGCCAGCAGTGAAGGTTCGTATATCCCTTACACTGAAGCTTTCTTT	CASSEGSYIPYTEAFF
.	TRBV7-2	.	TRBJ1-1	TGTGCCAGCAGCTTAGGGCAGGGAAGGTTGGCTTTCTTT	CASSLGQGRLAFF
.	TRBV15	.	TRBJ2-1	TGTGCCACCAGCAGAGATGGAACAGGGAACAATGAGCAGTTCTTC	CATSRDGTGNNEQFF
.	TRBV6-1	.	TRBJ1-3	TGTGCCAGCAGTGAACCCCTAGGGGGGGCCTCTGGAAACACCATATATTTT	CASSEPLGGASGNTIYF
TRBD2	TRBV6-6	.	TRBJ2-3	TGTGCCAGCAGTTACACCCTAGCGGGGGGCTTAGATACGCAGTATTTT	CASSYTLAGGLDTQYF
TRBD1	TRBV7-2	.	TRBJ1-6	TGTGCCAGCAGCTCCCACCCGGGACAGGGGGCCGGTTCACCCCTCCACTTT	CASSSHPGQGAGSPLHF
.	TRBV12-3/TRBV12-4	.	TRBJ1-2	TGTGCCAGCGGGCCGGGACTTTATGGCTACACCTTC	CASGPGLYGYTF
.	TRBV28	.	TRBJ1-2	TGTGCCAGCAGTTTAGGACAGAACTATGGCTACACCTTC	CASSLGQNYGYTF
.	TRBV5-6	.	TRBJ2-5	TGTGCCAGCAGCCCCCTAAGCGGACCGCGTTTACAAGAGACCCAGTACTTC	CASSPLSGPRLQETQYF
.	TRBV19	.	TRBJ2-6	TGTGCCAGTAGTATGGGAGGACTTAGAGTTTCCATTCCCCCGGGGGCCAACGTCCTGACTTTC	CASSMGGLRVSIPPGANVLTF
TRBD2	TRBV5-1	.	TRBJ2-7	TGCGCCAGCAGCTACAGCGGGGGGGCCTACGAGCAGTACTTC	CASSYSGGAYEQYF
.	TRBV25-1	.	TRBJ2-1	TGTGCCAGCAGTGAAGGGGAGGTCTCCTACAATGAGCAGTTCTTC	CASSEGEVSYNEQFF
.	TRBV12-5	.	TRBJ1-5	TGTGCTAGTGCCTCGGAGGGGACGGAACGCAATCAGCCCCAGCATTTT	CASASEGTERNQPQHF
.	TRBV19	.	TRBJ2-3	TGTGCCAGTAGTATCCTAGATACGCAGTATTTT	CASSILDTQYF
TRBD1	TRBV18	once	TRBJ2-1	TGTGCCAGCTCACCTAGACGGGACAGCCGAATATCGTCCTACAATGAGCAGTTCTTC	CASSPRRDSRISSYNEQFF
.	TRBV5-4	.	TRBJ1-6	TGTGCCAGCAGCTGGCAGGGTTCACCCCTCCACTTT	CASSWQGSPLHF
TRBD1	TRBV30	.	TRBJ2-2	TGTGCCTGGAGGGGAGCCGGGACAGGGGTTAACGGGGAGCTGTTTTTT	CAWRGAGTGVNGELFF
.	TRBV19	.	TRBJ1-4	TGTGCCAGTAGTACGGGGGGAATCGGGAAGAGAGAAAAACTGTTTTTT	CASSTGGIGKREKLFF
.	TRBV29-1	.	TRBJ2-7	TGCAGCGTTGCGTTGACTTCCTACGAGCAGTACTTC	CSVALTSYEQYF
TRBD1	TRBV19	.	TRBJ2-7	TGTGCCAGCGGAGAGCAGGGGGATCTCTACGAGCAGTACTTC	CASGEQGDLYEQYF
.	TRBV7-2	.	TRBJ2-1	TGTGCCAGCAGCTCAGTAGCGACATACAATGAGCAGTTCTTC	CASSSVATYNEQFF
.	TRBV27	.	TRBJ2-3	TGTGCCAGCAGTCTTAGGGACTCCGGGAGAGAGACGGGTACGCAGTATTTT	CASSLRDSGRETGTQYF
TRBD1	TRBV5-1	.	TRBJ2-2	TGCGCCAGCAGCGCCGGGACAGGCCCGACCGGGGAGCTGTTTTTT	CASSAGTGPTGELFF
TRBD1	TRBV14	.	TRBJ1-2	TGTGCCAGCAGCTTACAGGGGGAATGGGGCTACACCTTC	CASSLQGEWGYTF
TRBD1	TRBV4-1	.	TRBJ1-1	TGCGCCAGCAGCCAAGAAACAGGGGGCGCATGGACTGAAGCTTTCTTT	CASSQETGGAWTEAFF
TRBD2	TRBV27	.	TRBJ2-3	TGTGCCAGCACTATCTCCGGCGGGGGGGATACGCAGTATTTT	CASTISGGGDTQYF